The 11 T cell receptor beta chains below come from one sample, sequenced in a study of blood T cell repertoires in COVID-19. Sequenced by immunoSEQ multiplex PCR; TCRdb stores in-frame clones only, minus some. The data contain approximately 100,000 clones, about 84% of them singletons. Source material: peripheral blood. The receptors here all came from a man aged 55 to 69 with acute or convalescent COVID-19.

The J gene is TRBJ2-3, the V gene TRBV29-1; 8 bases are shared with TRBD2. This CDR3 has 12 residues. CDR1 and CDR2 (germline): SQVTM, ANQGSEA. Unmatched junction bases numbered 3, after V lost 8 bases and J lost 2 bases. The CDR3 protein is CSSAGATDTQYF. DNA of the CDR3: TGCAGCTCAGCGGGAGCCACAGATACGCAGTATTTT.

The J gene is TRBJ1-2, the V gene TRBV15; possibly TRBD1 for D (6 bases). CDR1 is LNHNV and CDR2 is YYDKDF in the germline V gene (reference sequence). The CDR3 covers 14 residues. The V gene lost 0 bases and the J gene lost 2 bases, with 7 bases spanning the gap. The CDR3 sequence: CATSRDTGNYGYTF. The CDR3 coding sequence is TGTGCCACCAGCAGAGATACAGGGAACTATGGCTACACCTTC.

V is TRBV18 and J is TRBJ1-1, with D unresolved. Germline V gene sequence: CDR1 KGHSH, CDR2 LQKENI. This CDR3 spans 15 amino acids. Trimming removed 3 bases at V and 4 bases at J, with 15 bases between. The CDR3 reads CASSPVSGIGTEAFF. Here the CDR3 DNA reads TGTGCCAGCTCACCGGTAAGCGGGATCGGCACTGAAGCTTTCTTT. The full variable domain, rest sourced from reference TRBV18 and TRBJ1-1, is NAGVMQNPRHLVRRRGQEARLRCSPMKGHSHVYWYRQLPEEGLKFMVYLQKENIIDESGMPKERFSAEFPKEGPSILRIQQVVRGDSAAYFCASSPVSGIGTEAFFGQGTRLTVV.

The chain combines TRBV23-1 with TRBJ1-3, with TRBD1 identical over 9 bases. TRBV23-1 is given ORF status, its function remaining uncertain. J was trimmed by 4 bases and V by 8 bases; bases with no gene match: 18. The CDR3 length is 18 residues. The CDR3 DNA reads TGCGCCAGCCGGTACCGGGACAGGGACTTCTGTTTCGGAAACACCATATATTTT. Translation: CASRYRDRDFCFGNTIYF.

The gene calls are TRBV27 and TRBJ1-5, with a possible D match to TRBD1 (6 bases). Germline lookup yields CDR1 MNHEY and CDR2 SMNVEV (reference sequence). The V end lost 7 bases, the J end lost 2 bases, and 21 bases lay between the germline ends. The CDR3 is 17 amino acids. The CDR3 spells CASNPGRGALGNQPQHF. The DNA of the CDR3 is TGTGCCAGCAATCCAGGGCGGGGGGCACTAGGCAATCAGCCCCAGCATTTT.

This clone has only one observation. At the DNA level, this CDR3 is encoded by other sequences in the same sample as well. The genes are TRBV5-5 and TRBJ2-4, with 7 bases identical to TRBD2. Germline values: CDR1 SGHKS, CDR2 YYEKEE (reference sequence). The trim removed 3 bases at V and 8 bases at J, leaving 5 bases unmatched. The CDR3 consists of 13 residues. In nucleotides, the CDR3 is TGTGCCAGCAGCTCCCGGGGAGGGGACATTCAGTACTTC. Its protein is CASSSRGGDIQYF.

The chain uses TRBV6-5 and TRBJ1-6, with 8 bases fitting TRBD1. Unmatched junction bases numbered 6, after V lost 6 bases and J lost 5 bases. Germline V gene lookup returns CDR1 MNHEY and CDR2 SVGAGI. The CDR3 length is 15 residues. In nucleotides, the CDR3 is TGTGCCAGCAGCCTGTGGACAGGGAATAATTCACCCCTCCACTTT. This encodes CASSLWTGNNSPLHF.

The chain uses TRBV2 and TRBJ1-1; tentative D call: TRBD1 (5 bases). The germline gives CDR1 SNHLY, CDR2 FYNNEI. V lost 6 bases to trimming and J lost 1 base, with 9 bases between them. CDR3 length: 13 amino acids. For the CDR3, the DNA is TGTGCCAGCAGGGAGACAGAGAACACTGAAGCTTTCTTT. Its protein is CASRETENTEAFF.

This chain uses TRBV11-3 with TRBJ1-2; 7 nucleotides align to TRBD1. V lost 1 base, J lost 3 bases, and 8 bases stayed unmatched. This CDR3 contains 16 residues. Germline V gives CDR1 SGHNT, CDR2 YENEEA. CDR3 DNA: TGTGCCAGCAGCTTAGCAACCTTAACAGGGGACTATGGCTACACCTTC. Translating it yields CASSLATLTGDYGYTF.

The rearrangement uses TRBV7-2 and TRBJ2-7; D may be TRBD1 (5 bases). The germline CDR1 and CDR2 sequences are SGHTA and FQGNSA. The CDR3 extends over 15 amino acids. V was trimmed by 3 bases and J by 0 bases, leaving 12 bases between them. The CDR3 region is CASSLYRTSSYEQYF. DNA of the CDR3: TGTGCCAGCAGCTTGTACAGGACAAGCTCCTACGAGCAGTACTTC.

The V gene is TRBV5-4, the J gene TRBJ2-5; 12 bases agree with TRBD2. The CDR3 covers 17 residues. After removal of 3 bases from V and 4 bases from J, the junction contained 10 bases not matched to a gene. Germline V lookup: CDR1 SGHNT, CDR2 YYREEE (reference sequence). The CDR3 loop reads CASSSGLAGRGGETQYF. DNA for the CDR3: TGTGCCAGCAGCTCGGGACTAGCGGGTCGAGGGGGAGAGACCCAGTACTTC.